The present entry profiles one TCR beta chain with its context. The antigen it binds to is not known. A junction end diverges from the germline sequence, so it may reflect a read error. CDR1 and CDR2 are read off the germline V gene (reference sequence) as LNHNV and YYDKDF. Spanning cysteine to phenylalanine, the CDR3 consists of 19 amino acids. The only DNA kept is the CDR3, 57 bases in frame from the first base. This sample was included in a study of cytomegalovirus exposure and HLA in healthy donors (TCRdb year 2017). Regarding the complete study: According to an earlier analysis of 450 to 650 of the donors, about 180 million T cells yielded some 120 million unique TCR beta sequences and about 300 Gb of sequence data. The study aimed to test whether signatures of past pathogen exposure could be identified by cataloging public T cell receptors. Every repertoire in the discovery cohort had been generated on one and the same sequencing platform. A later analysis re-examined previously published TCR beta repertoires from over 500 donors and added high-resolution HLA genotyping to investigate patterns of TCR occurrence. Donor age, sex, ethnicity and CMV serostatus were compiled together with the repertoire data. Typing coverage varied by locus: about 620-630 donors for A, B, C, DRB1 and DQB1; approximately 520 for DQA1; about 590 for DPA1; more than 450 for DPB1. A separate validation cohort of 100 to 150 different subjects was used in addition to the roughly 700-subject first cohort. An early release that covered fewer than 800 HLA-typed donors contained approximately 320 gigabases of sequencing data and about 84 million unique TCR sequences. Genome-wide SNP genotypes for about 65% of the 666 donors were used in a later genetic analysis, which treated that subset as a discovery cohort. The T cell repertoires of several hundred subjects were profiled by immunosequencing and related to cytomegalovirus serostatus. On average, 235,054 unique TCR beta nucleotide sequences were sequenced per donor among about 400 genotyped donors of the cohort, with roughly 20% of those sequences being non-productive. In an earlier analysis of 500 to 650 of the donors, high-throughput TCR beta sequencing was used to judge whether each TCR beta V gene segment behaved as functional or pseudogenic. HLA typing covered class I and class II loci at four-digit resolution. The study combined high-throughput TCR immunosequencing, statistical association of individual TCRs with disease status, and machine learning to predict cytomegalovirus infection status. Of the approximately 400 genotyped donors, roughly 85% fell in the genetic ancestry cluster associated with self-reported Caucasian donors. The later analysis used no new phenotypic data to find candidate immune exposures, relying instead on TCR beta sequences and their occurrence across donors. Five DR-DQ haplotypes were treated as single units for association and clustering because of strong linkage in the cohort. Results the study describes overall, beyond this receptor: Cytomegalovirus status was reported to be diagnosed by the classifier with high specificity and sensitivity in both the original and validation cohorts. Across donors, most TCR sequences were observed very rarely, whereas some public TCRs were present in many individuals. A later genetic analysis reported fewer N-insertions in productive TCRs among donors in an Asian-associated ancestry cluster than the roughly 690-donor mean. In vitro tests confirmed that three of the cytomegalovirus-associated TCR beta chains recognize cytomegalovirus antigens. Only TCR beta chains were sequenced in this cohort, and the absence of alpha or paired-chain data limited detectable features. In a later analysis, the rate of TCR association differed among HLA loci, with DRB1 alleles having the most associated TCRs and HLA-C alleles having the fewest. Linkage disequilibrium might explain the correlated functional status among segregating V segments, but an unknown experimental factor could not be ruled out. CMV serostatus was the only immune exposure information available for the cohort. A later analysis reported that several top co-occurrence clusters appeared linked to parvovirus B19, influenza, CMV and Epstein-Barr virus. Broadly in line with IMGT annotations, most TCR beta V segments showed up in productive rearrangements about 87% or about 30% of the time in an earlier analysis of around 600 of the donors. A cluster of highly shared sequence variants was judged likely to be a technical artifact of the sequencing pipeline. Sequencing depth was assumed to be roughly uniform across donors in the presence/absence analyses, though that assumption may not hold. In a later genetic analysis, a missense DCLRE1C variant was associated with V-gene and J-gene trimming of TCR beta chains, and the association was replicated in an independent cohort. In the study, approximately 160 TCR beta chains were listed as associated with cytomegalovirus. According to a later analysis, most CMV-associated TCR beta chains appeared to be HLA-restricted, and the HLA associations seemed to be driven largely by CMV exposure. A further reported finding was that TCR beta sequences accurately predicted the HLA-A and HLA-B alleles for most subjects in the first cohort. It was suggested by the authors that the approach could potentially be generalized to other disease states and immunological phenotypes. The earlier analysis of some 540 of the donors excluded 15 to 20 rarely observed V segments, including chromosome 9 orphons, because counts were too low. Assigning TCR associations to individual alleles was difficult when HLA alleles, especially DR and DQ, strongly co-occurred. Because HLA typing was unavailable for some donors at each locus, only the typed subset was used in association tests. A later analysis found that HLA-associated TCR beta chains were more clonally expanded and had lower generation probabilities than equally common non-associated chains. Specific HLA alleles were associated with more than 15,000 TCR beta sequences at a false discovery rate of 0.05 in a later analysis. The 87-base-pair reads could not distinguish some IMGT-functional V segments, including TRBV6-2 and TRBV6-3, so those segments were excluded.

The cohort was made up of roughly 670 healthy bone marrow donors. At the time of sampling, all cohort members were nominally healthy, though unrecorded immune exposures were likely present. The donor was CMV seronegative and belonged to the group of around 350 seronegative cohort members. Every donor gave a peripheral blood sample, and the peripheral blood mononuclear cells from that sample were used for TCR beta sequencing. Genomic DNA extraction from the blood cell samples was performed with the Qiagen DNeasy Blood Extraction Kit. The method was the immunoSEQ multiplex PCR assay. For the multiplex PCR, a mixture combining 60 forward primers for TCR Vbeta segments and 13 reverse primers for TCR Jbeta segments was used. Amplification of the CDR3 region of rearranged TCR beta genes was performed with a multiplex PCR assay on genomic DNA. On the Illumina HiSeq System, the amplified TCR beta libraries were sequenced as 87-base-pair reads. The study's own analysis went as follows. In a later analysis, some 80 million unique TCR beta chains were counted across the roughly 610 repertoires, and roughly 11 million of these chains were shared by at least two donors. Raw reads were error-corrected and collapsed into unique sequences by a nearest-neighbor algorithm in which closely related sequences were merged to remove PCR and sequencing errors. To assign V, D and J gene segments, CDR3 sequences were aligned to IMGT reference sequences. For a sequence to be retained, a match of at least six nucleotides to both a V gene segment and a J gene segment was required. A rearrangement was called productive if the CDR3 had no stop codons and remained in frame with V and J, and every other rearrangement was called non-productive. Following IMGT convention, CDR3 was defined as the stretch from the second conserved V-encoded cysteine to the conserved J-encoded phenylalanine. The earlier analysis of 587 of the donors excluded any sequence lacking an unambiguous match to a single V gene segment. In an earlier analysis of more than 500 of the donors, a V segment was called functional when productive rearrangements were above 56.7%, and segregating when the standard deviation between donors exceeded 5%. To diagnose cytomegalovirus status from the catalog of TCR beta chain sequences, a statistical classification framework was built. In a later analysis, V and J genes were assigned by comparing TCR nucleotide sequences against IMGT/GENE-DB human TR gene sequences. The TCRdist pipeline was used in a later analysis to assign CDR3 sequences and most-parsimonious VDJ recombination scenarios. In a later analysis, each TCR beta chain was defined by its CDR3 amino acid sequence together with its V-gene family, and reads without a unique V-gene family were excluded. A later analysis removed several hundred highly shared, low-generation-probability nucleotide sequences to deal with suspected cross-contamination and a sequencing artifact. In a later analysis, a clonal expansion index for each public chain was calculated from normalized within-repertoire ranks of inferred template counts. Generation probabilities in a later analysis came from a VDJ recombination model fitted to out-of-frame rearrangements, and those results were checked against IGoR. A later analysis scored TCR-TCR, TCR-HLA and TCR-CMV co-occurrence with hypergeometric tests, applying a repertoire-size bias correction to TCR pairs. To estimate false discovery rates, a later analysis permuted the HLA or CMV assignments 20 times. A later analysis grouped co-occurring TCRs with DBSCAN, adding TCRdist sequence similarity when clustering within HLA-allele-positive subsets. Co-occurrence clustering excluded repertoires with fewer than 30,000 or more than 120,000 public chains, plus five with anomalous nucleotide sharing. In its TCRdb copy, this immuneACCESS table keeps in-frame sequences only and misses some clones. Where compared with another copy, unresolved V genes explain less than half of these, and the others have no known cause. For V, J and clone size, that table is used; D and trimming come from the DNA. In all, the sample holds 200,000 to 250,000 clones, and about four fifths of those were seen once. 2.5% to 3.5% of the sample comes from the top ten.

This TCR was sampled from a man under 40 in good health and CMV-seronegative. Material: PBMCs. The chain couples TRBV15 to TRBJ2-2; 9 nucleotides in the junction match TRBD2. The nucleotide sequence is given as TGTGCCACTAGCAGAGATCTGATGGGGCGGGGGGGCCCCACCGGGGAGCTGTTTTTT. It specifies CATSRDLMGRGGPTGELFF.